Here is one TCR beta chain with its context. These data originate in a study of blood T cell repertoires in COVID-19. Assay used: immunoSEQ multiplex PCR; TCRdb lists only in-frame clones, some missing. The table records about 250,000 clones, about nine tenths of them present only once. Which cohort a participant joined came from the clinical history participants gave. The CDR3 has 14 amino acids. Unmatched junction bases numbered 11, after V lost 3 bases and J lost 11 bases. CDR1 DFQATT and CDR2 SNEGSKA come from the germline V gene (reference sequence). The sequence was collected from a woman aged 30 to 39 with acute COVID-19. What was sequenced was PBMCs or T cells enriched from blood (not recorded which). V gene TRBV20-1 combines with J gene TRBJ1-1; 11 bases match TRBD1. CDR3 coding DNA: TGCAGTGCTAGTAATGGACAGGGGGCCCGGGGGGCTTTCTTT. Translation: CSASNGQGARGAFF.